A selection of T cell receptor beta chains follows, all from one sample in a study of shared clonotypes between healthy human individuals. Repertoires were generated with immunoSEQ multiplex PCR, while TCRdb's copy carries only in-frame clones and drops some. This sample carries approximately 1.4 million clones, 98% of them seen once, and the ten largest clones take 0.4% to 0.55%. The sequenced material came from naive CD4+ T cells sorted from blood. The receptors shown here come from a man under 40 in good health. CDR3s include the opening cysteine and the closing phenylalanine or tryptophan. Fields, in order: J gene, D gene, clone size, V gene, CDR3 protein, CDR3 DNA. The D gene is left open where the match is weak. Rows give clone size only sometimes, using once, few, many, or a class for an expanded clone.

J gene: TRBJ2-7; D gene: TRBD2; clone size: .; V gene: TRBV4-3; CDR3 protein: CASSQDGGTSGYYEQYF; CDR3 DNA: TGCGCCAGCAGCCAAGATGGGGGGACTAGCGGGTACTACGAGCAGTACTTC
J gene: TRBJ2-3; D gene: .; clone size: .; V gene: TRBV27; CDR3 protein: CASSFQQGPGTQYF; CDR3 DNA: TGTGCCAGCAGTTTCCAACAGGGACCCGGTACGCAGTATTTT
J gene: TRBJ1-2; D gene: .; clone size: .; V gene: TRBV7-8; CDR3 protein: CASSPGPRGYGYTF; CDR3 DNA: TGTGCCAGCAGCCCCGGGCCCCGGGGATATGGCTACACCTTC
J gene: TRBJ1-2; D gene: .; clone size: .; V gene: TRBV6-1; CDR3 protein: CASSEAGGLANYGYTF; CDR3 DNA: TGTGCCAGCAGTGAAGCGGGGGGGCTGGCTAACTATGGCTACACCTTC
J gene: TRBJ2-1; D gene: .; clone size: .; V gene: TRBV5-1; CDR3 protein: CASSLAAGMNEQFF; CDR3 DNA: TGCGCCAGCAGCTTGGCTGCAGGTATGAATGAGCAGTTCTTC
J gene: TRBJ2-7; D gene: .; clone size: .; V gene: TRBV4-1; CDR3 protein: CASSSPGTPLEQYF; CDR3 DNA: TGCGCCAGCAGCTCCCCCGGGACACCCCTCGAGCAGTACTTC
J gene: TRBJ2-7; D gene: .; clone size: .; V gene: TRBV28; CDR3 protein: CASSLAPAPYEQYF; CDR3 DNA: TGTGCCAGCAGTTTAGCCCCGGCGCCCTACGAGCAGTACTTC
J gene: TRBJ2-3; D gene: .; clone size: .; V gene: TRBV27; CDR3 protein: CASSPTPDTQYF; CDR3 DNA: TGTGCCAGCAGTCCGACCCCAGATACGCAGTATTTT
J gene: TRBJ2-2; D gene: .; clone size: .; V gene: TRBV7-7; CDR3 protein: CASSLGGFYTGELFF; CDR3 DNA: TGTGCTAGCAGCTTAGGAGGGTTTTACACCGGGGAGCTGTTTTTT
J gene: TRBJ2-2; D gene: TRBD2; clone size: .; V gene: TRBV19; CDR3 protein: CASSPRLAPTWTGELFF; CDR3 DNA: TGTGCCAGTAGTCCTCGACTAGCTCCCACTTGGACCGGGGAGCTGTTTTTT
J gene: TRBJ2-1; D gene: .; clone size: .; V gene: TRBV9; CDR3 protein: CASSVDPLGSYNEQFF; CDR3 DNA: TGTGCCAGCAGCGTAGACCCCCTGGGCTCCTACAATGAGCAGTTCTTC
J gene: TRBJ2-5; D gene: .; clone size: .; V gene: TRBV5-1; CDR3 protein: CASGYGGNLETQYF; CDR3 DNA: TGCGCCAGCGGGTATGGCGGGAATCTAGAGACCCAGTACTTC
J gene: TRBJ2-1; D gene: TRBD2; clone size: .; V gene: TRBV6-6; CDR3 protein: CASSFRVAGGHNEQFF; CDR3 DNA: TGTGCCAGCAGTTTCCGGGTAGCGGGAGGTCACAATGAGCAGTTCTTC
J gene: TRBJ2-7; D gene: TRBD1; clone size: .; V gene: TRBV11-2; CDR3 protein: CASSSQGALAEQYF; CDR3 DNA: TGTGCCAGCAGCTCACAGGGGGCCTTAGCCGAGCAGTACTTC
J gene: TRBJ2-7; D gene: TRBD2; clone size: once; V gene: TRBV27; CDR3 protein: CASSPKPPSGRNEQYF; CDR3 DNA: TGTGCCAGCAGTCCGAAACCCCCTAGCGGGAGAAACGAGCAGTACTTC
J gene: TRBJ2-7; D gene: .; clone size: .; V gene: TRBV9; CDR3 protein: CASSVDSNSYEQYF; CDR3 DNA: TGTGCCAGCAGCGTAGACTCAAACTCCTACGAGCAGTACTTC
J gene: TRBJ2-3; D gene: TRBD2; clone size: .; V gene: TRBV9; CDR3 protein: CASNLLATDTQYF; CDR3 DNA: TGTGCCAGCAACCTACTAGCGACAGATACGCAGTATTTT
J gene: TRBJ2-7; D gene: TRBD2; clone size: .; V gene: TRBV7-6; CDR3 protein: CASSQREGTYEQYF; CDR3 DNA: TGTGCCAGCAGCCAGCGGGAGGGGACCTACGAGCAGTACTTC
J gene: TRBJ1-3; D gene: .; clone size: .; V gene: TRBV7-8; CDR3 protein: CASSLAGQGNTIYF; CDR3 DNA: TGTGCCAGCAGCTTAGCCGGGCAGGGAAACACCATATATTTT
J gene: TRBJ1-3; D gene: .; clone size: .; V gene: TRBV9; CDR3 protein: CASSTGPQDSGNTIYF; CDR3 DNA: TGTGCCAGCAGCACCGGTCCACAGGACTCTGGAAACACCATATATTTT
J gene: TRBJ2-7; D gene: .; clone size: .; V gene: TRBV6-5; CDR3 protein: CASSLYSYSYEQYF; CDR3 DNA: TGTGCCAGCAGTTTGTACAGCTATTCCTACGAGCAGTACTTC
J gene: TRBJ2-1; D gene: .; clone size: .; V gene: TRBV6-1; CDR3 protein: CASSEAGSDPTIREQFF; CDR3 DNA: TGTGCCAGCAGTGAAGCAGGGAGTGACCCCACAATTCGTGAGCAGTTCTTC
J gene: TRBJ1-2; D gene: .; clone size: .; V gene: TRBV20-1; CDR3 protein: CSASAGNGYTF; CDR3 DNA: TGCAGTGCTAGCGCGGGGAATGGCTACACCTTC
J gene: TRBJ1-5; D gene: .; clone size: once; V gene: TRBV19; CDR3 protein: CASSIQGPMNQPQHF; CDR3 DNA: TGTGCCAGTAGTATACAGGGTCCGATGAATCAGCCCCAGCATTTT
J gene: TRBJ1-2; D gene: .; clone size: .; V gene: TRBV29-1; CDR3 protein: CSVDSTSGYTF; CDR3 DNA: TGCAGCGTTGATTCCACAAGCGGCTACACCTTC
J gene: TRBJ2-7; D gene: TRBD1; clone size: once; V gene: TRBV2; CDR3 protein: CASLNGDRDLHEQYF; CDR3 DNA: TGTGCCAGTCTAAATGGGGACAGGGATCTCCACGAGCAGTACTTC
J gene: TRBJ2-1; D gene: TRBD1; clone size: .; V gene: TRBV5-4; CDR3 protein: CASSLRTGSVNEQFF; CDR3 DNA: TGTGCCAGCAGCCTCAGGACAGGGTCTGTCAATGAGCAGTTCTTC
J gene: TRBJ2-7; D gene: .; clone size: .; V gene: TRBV10-3; CDR3 protein: CAIREGTIRYEQYF; CDR3 DNA: TGTGCCATCAGGGAGGGGACAATACGCTACGAGCAGTACTTC
J gene: TRBJ2-4; D gene: TRBD1; clone size: .; V gene: TRBV7-2; CDR3 protein: CASSLMPTGAKNIQYF; CDR3 DNA: TGTGCCAGCAGCTTAATGCCGACAGGGGCCAAAAACATTCAGTACTTC
J gene: TRBJ2-1; D gene: TRBD1; clone size: once; V gene: TRBV15; CDR3 protein: CATSRRGRPGVDEQFF; CDR3 DNA: TGTGCCACCAGCAGAAGGGGGCGGCCAGGGGTAGATGAGCAGTTCTTC
J gene: TRBJ1-2; D gene: TRBD1; clone size: .; V gene: TRBV20-1; CDR3 protein: CSARTGESYTF; CDR3 DNA: TGCAGTGCAAGGACAGGGGAATCTTACACCTTC
J gene: TRBJ2-1; D gene: TRBD2; clone size: .; V gene: TRBV10-2; CDR3 protein: CASSRLAGDNNEQFF; CDR3 DNA: TGCGCCAGCAGTAGACTAGCGGGAGATAACAATGAGCAGTTCTTC
J gene: TRBJ2-6; D gene: .; clone size: .; V gene: TRBV7-8; CDR3 protein: CASSLASDAGANVLTF; CDR3 DNA: TGTGCCAGCAGCTTAGCGTCTGACGCTGGGGCCAACGTCCTGACTTTC
J gene: TRBJ2-1; D gene: .; clone size: .; V gene: TRBV4-1; CDR3 protein: CASSPIGPYNEQFF; CDR3 DNA: TGCGCCAGCAGCCCGATAGGGCCCTACAATGAGCAGTTCTTC
J gene: TRBJ2-7; D gene: TRBD1; clone size: .; V gene: TRBV18; CDR3 protein: CASSPGQGRSYEQYF; CDR3 DNA: TGTGCCAGCTCACCAGGACAGGGGAGATCCTACGAGCAGTACTTC
J gene: TRBJ1-2; D gene: .; clone size: once; V gene: TRBV18; CDR3 protein: CASSPSPGDGYTF; CDR3 DNA: TGTGCCAGCTCACCGAGCCCCGGTGATGGCTACACCTTC
J gene: TRBJ2-2; D gene: .; clone size: .; V gene: TRBV6-5; CDR3 protein: CASGRGRELFF; CDR3 DNA: TGTGCCAGCGGGCGGGGCAGGGAGCTGTTTTTT
J gene: TRBJ2-1; D gene: TRBD1; clone size: .; V gene: TRBV18; CDR3 protein: CASSQQGKMFF; CDR3 DNA: TGTGCCAGCTCACAACAGGGGAAAATGTTCTTC
J gene: TRBJ2-3; D gene: .; clone size: .; V gene: TRBV5-1; CDR3 protein: CASSLGPTPDTQYF; CDR3 DNA: TGCGCCAGCAGCTTGGGACCTACTCCCGATACGCAGTATTTT
J gene: TRBJ2-7; D gene: TRBD1; clone size: .; V gene: TRBV18; CDR3 protein: CASSRTGGYEQYF; CDR3 DNA: TGTGCCAGCTCACGGACAGGGGGCTACGAGCAGTACTTC
J gene: TRBJ1-5; D gene: .; clone size: once; V gene: TRBV2; CDR3 protein: CASSAELEGWRRQPQHF; CDR3 DNA: TGTGCCAGCAGCGCCGAATTGGAGGGATGGAGGCGTCAGCCCCAGCATTTT
J gene: TRBJ2-2; D gene: TRBD1; clone size: once; V gene: TRBV5-4; CDR3 protein: CASSLTGANTGELFF; CDR3 DNA: TGTGCCAGCAGCTTGACAGGGGCCAACACCGGGGAGCTGTTTTTT
J gene: TRBJ2-5; D gene: TRBD2; clone size: .; V gene: TRBV7-2; CDR3 protein: CASSPGLADFRETQYF; CDR3 DNA: TGTGCCAGCAGCCCGGGACTAGCGGACTTCCGGGAGACCCAGTACTTC
J gene: TRBJ2-2; D gene: .; clone size: .; V gene: TRBV11-3; CDR3 protein: CASSETQGRSAGELFF; CDR3 DNA: TGTGCCAGCAGCGAAACTCAGGGGAGGTCGGCCGGGGAGCTGTTTTTT
J gene: TRBJ1-2; D gene: .; clone size: .; V gene: TRBV7-9; CDR3 protein: CASSLAAGATNYGYTF; CDR3 DNA: TGTGCCAGCAGCTTAGCCGCAGGGGCTACTAACTATGGCTACACCTTC
J gene: TRBJ1-5; D gene: .; clone size: .; V gene: TRBV28; CDR3 protein: CASSLMHSNQPQHF; CDR3 DNA: TGTGCCAGCAGTTTAATGCATAGCAATCAGCCCCAGCATTTT
J gene: TRBJ2-1; D gene: .; clone size: .; V gene: TRBV28; CDR3 protein: CARHPQVDEQFF; CDR3 DNA: TGTGCCAGGCATCCGCAGGTCGATGAGCAGTTCTTC